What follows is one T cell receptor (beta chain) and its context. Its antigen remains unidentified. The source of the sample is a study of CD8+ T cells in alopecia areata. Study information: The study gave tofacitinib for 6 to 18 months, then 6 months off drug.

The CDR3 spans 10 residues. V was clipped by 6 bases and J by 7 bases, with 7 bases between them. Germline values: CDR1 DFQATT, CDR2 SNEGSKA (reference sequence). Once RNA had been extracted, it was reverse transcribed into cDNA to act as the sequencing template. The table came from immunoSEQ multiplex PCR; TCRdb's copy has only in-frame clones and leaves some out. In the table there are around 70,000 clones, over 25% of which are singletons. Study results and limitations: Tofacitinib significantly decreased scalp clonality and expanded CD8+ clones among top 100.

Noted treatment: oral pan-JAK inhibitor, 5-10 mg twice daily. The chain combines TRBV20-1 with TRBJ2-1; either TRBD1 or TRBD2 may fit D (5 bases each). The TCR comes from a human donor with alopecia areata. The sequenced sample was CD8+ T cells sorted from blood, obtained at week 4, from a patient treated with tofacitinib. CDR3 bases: TGCAGTGCGGGGGTGAATGAGCAGTTCTTC. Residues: CSAGVNEQFF.